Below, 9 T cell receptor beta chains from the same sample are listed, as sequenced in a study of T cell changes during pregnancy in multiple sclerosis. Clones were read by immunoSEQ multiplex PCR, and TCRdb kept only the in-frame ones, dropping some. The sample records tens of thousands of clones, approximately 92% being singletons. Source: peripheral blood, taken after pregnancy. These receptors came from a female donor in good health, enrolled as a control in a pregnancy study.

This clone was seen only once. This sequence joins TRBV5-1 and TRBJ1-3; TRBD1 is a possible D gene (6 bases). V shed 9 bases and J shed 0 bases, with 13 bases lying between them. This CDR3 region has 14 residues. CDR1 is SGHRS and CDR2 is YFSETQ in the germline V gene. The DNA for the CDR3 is TGCGCCACCCCGGGACAAGACTCTGGAAACACCATATATTTT. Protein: CATPGQDSGNTIYF. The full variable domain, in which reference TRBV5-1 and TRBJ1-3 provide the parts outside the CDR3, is KAGVTQTPRYLIKTRGQQVTLSCSPISGHRSVSWYQQTPGQGLQFLFEYFSETQRNKGNFPGRFSGRQFSNSRSEMNVSTLELGDSALYLCATPGQDSGNTIYFGEGSWLTVV.

CDR3: CASSVDGSDTQYF. In DNA form, the CDR3 reads TGCGCCAGCAGCGTGGACGGTTCAGATACGCAGTATTTT. The V call is TRBV5-1, the J call TRBJ2-3; D unresolved. V lost 4 bases and J 4 bases, leaving 10 bases between the germline ends. Germline-derived CDR1 and CDR2 are SGHRS and YFSETQ. This CDR3 comprises 13 residues. The full variable domain, in which reference TRBV5-1 and TRBJ2-3 provide the parts outside the CDR3, is KAGVTQTPRYLIKTRGQQVTLSCSPISGHRSVSWYQQTPGQGLQFLFEYFSETQRNKGNFPGRFSGRQFSNSRSEMNVSTLELGDSALYLCASSVDGSDTQYFGPGTRLTVL.

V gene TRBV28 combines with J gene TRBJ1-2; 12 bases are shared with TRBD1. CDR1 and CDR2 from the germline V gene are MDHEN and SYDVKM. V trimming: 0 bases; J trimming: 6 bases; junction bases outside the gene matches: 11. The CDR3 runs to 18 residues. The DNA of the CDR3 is TGTGCCAGCAGTTTATGGTCCAGACCGGGACAGGGGGCGGATGGCTACACCTTC. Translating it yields CASSLWSRPGQGADGYTF.

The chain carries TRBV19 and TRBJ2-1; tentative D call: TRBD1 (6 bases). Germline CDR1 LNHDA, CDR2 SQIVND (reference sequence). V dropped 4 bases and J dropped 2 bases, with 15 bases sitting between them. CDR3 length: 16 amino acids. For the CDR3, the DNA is TGTGCCAGTAGTACACACGGACAGAAGGCCTACAATGAGCAGTTCTTC. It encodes CASSTHGQKAYNEQFF.

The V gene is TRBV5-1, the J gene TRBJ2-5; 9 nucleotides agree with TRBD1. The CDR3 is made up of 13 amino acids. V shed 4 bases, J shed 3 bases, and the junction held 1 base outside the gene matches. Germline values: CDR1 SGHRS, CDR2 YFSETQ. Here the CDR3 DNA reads TGCGCCAGCAGCAGGACAGGGGAAGAGACCCAGTACTTC. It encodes CASSRTGEETQYF.

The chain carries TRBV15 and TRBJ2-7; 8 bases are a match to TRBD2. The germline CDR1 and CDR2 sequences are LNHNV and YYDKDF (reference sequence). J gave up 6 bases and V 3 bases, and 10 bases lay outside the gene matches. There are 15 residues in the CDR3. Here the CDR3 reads CATSRGGGTGVEQYF. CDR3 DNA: TGTGCCACCAGCAGGGGCGGGGGGACTGGAGTCGAGCAGTACTTC.

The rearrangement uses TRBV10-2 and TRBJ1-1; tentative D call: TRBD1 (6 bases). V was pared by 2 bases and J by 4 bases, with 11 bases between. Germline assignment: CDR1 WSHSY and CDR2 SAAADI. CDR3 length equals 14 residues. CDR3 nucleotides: TGCGCCAGCAGTGAGAGGGGGGGAAGCACTGAAGCTTTCTTT. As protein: CASSERGGSTEAFF.

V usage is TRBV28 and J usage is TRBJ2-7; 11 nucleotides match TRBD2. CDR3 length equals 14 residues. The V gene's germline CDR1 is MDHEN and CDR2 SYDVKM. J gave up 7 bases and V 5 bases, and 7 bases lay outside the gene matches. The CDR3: CASSALAGAREQYF. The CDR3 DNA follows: TGTGCCAGCAGTGCACTAGCGGGGGCGAGGGAGCAGTACTTC.

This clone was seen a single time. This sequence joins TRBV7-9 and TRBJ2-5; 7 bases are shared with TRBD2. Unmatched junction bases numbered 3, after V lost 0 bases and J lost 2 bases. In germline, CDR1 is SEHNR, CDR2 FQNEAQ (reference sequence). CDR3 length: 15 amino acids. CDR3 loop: CASSLAASGQETQYF. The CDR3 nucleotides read TGTGCCAGCAGCTTAGCGGCTAGCGGACAAGAGACCCAGTACTTC.